This TCR beta chain came from a study of blood T cell repertoires in COVID-19. Background on the study: Samples taken during acute and convalescent COVID-19 were collected in the United States, Italy and Spain. T cells, B-cell-depleted T cells, or PBMCs provided the cDNA or gDNA that served as material.

Trimming took off 4 bases at V and 2 bases at J, with 13 bases between the two ends. Germline CDR1 reads MNHEY; CDR2 reads SVGEGT. This CDR3 comprises 15 residues. In the source study's methods: Amplified reference gene primers provided the basis for estimating nucleated cell counts. The protocol was immunoSEQ multiplex PCR, while the TCRdb copy is restricted to in-frame clones and leaves out a portion. The DNA gave D and trimming, while V, J and clone size come from that table. There are 190,000 or so clones in the sample; about 87% occur only once, and 2.7% lies in the top ten. The clonotype was recovered from a middle-aged man with active or convalescent COVID-19. The V gene is TRBV6-2 or TRBV6-3, the J gene TRBJ2-3; maybe TRBD1 (6 bases). Source material: peripheral blood. CDR3 nucleotides: TGTGCCAGCAGTTTTCTAACAGGGATCACAGATACGCAGTATTTT. This codes for CASSFLTGITDTQYF.